This T cell receptor beta chain stems from a study of OX40 agonist ivuxolimab in advanced cancers. Whole-study context: Males comprised around 78% of the group, whose mean age was roughly 60 years (range 23 to 79).

Whole-study findings and limits: Some of the lowest clonal expansion was seen in partial responders at 0.1-3.0 mg/kg. Undetermined was the antigen specificity of the expanded peripheral T cells.

Profiled with immunoSEQ multiplex PCR; TCRdb holds only in-frame clones, not every one. This table holds 60,000 to 85,000 clones, roughly 84% found once. This CDR3 comprises 17 residues. Germline assignment: CDR1 SGHVS and CDR2 FNYEAQ. Trimming took 1 base from V and 4 from J; bases not matched to a gene: 9. This clone was detected ten times or more. Its antigen is unidentified. The receptor comes from an adult with an advanced solid tumor such as melanoma, head and neck, liver or kidney cancer. This chain uses TRBV7-6 with TRBJ2-1; TRBD2 aligns across 8 bases. The input for sequencing was CD4+ or CD8+ T cells sorted from blood, taken in a trial of the OX40 agonist ivuxolimab. The CDR3 nucleotides are TGTGCCAGCAGCTTAGGCATTCGCGGGGGGACTTACAATGAGCAGTTCTTC. It is translated as CASSLGIRGGTYNEQFF.